These 4 T cell receptor beta chains originate from one sample sequenced in a study of vaccination and CD4 T cells after COVID-19. Treatment here: 10-day PBMC culture with coronavirus spike peptide pools or control peptides (ViraFEST assay). These receptors' targets are unknown. Sequence data for DNA of cultured CD4+ T cells were generated by the Oncomine TCR Beta short-read assay. From the PCR reads, TCRdb called clonotypes with MiXCR, one entry per CDR3 protein. The table lists approximately 15,000 distinct CDR3 sequences, around 24% of them singletons. What was sequenced was cultured CD4+ T cells from blood. The source of these receptors is a human donor with COVID-19.

The CDR3 reads CASRINDINYNEQFF. The CDR3 DNA is TGTGCCAGCCGAATCAATGACATAAACTACAATGAGCAGTTCTTC. V and J are TRBV18 and TRBJ2-1, with D hard to call. Between the trimmed V and J ends, which lost 8 bases and 3 bases, there was a span of 17 bases. The germline V gene has CDR1 KGHSH and CDR2 LQKENI. The CDR3 contains 15 residues. Filled out from reference TRBV18 and TRBJ2-1, the complete variable domain reads NAGVMQNPRHLVRRRGQEARLRCSPMKGHSHVYWYRQLPEEGLKFMVYLQKENIIDESGMPKERFSAEFPKEGPSILRIQQVVRGDSAAYFCASRINDINYNEQFFGPGTRLTVL.

In this sample, this clonotype turned up a few times. This sequence joins TRBV7-2 and TRBJ2-5; 7 nucleotides match TRBD1. Looked up from germline, CDR1 is SGHTA and CDR2 is FQGNSA. This CDR3 is built from 16 residues. The trim removed 3 bases at V and 5 bases at J, leaving 12 bases unmatched. CDR3 protein: CASSFDRVRITETQYF. For the CDR3, the DNA is TGTGCCAGCAGCTTCGACAGGGTACGGATCACGGAGACCCAGTACTTC.

The V call is TRBV7-2, the J call TRBJ2-1, with TRBD2 as a possible D gene (6 bases). The CDR3 length is 15 residues. The germline V and J ends were trimmed by 5 bases and 5 bases, with 16 bases remaining between them. CDR1 and CDR2 from the germline V gene are SGHTA and FQGNSA. CDR3: CASSPWDFLDNEQFF. In DNA form, the CDR3 reads TGTGCCAGCAGCCCTTGGGACTTCTTGGACAATGAGCAGTTCTTC.

The V gene is TRBV5-4, the J gene TRBJ1-5; possible D gene TRBD1, 6 bases. V gave up 5 bases and J gave up 6 bases, with 21 bases separating them. Looked up from germline, CDR1 is SGHNT and CDR2 is YYREEE (reference sequence). The length of the CDR3 is 16 residues. Here the CDR3 reads CASRLPLRGIVQPQHF. CDR3 DNA sequence: TGTGCCAGCAGGCTCCCGCTCAGGGGAATAGTTCAGCCCCAGCATTTT.